The sequence of this T cell receptor beta chain was determined in a study of blood T cell repertoires in COVID-19. Overall study context: The United States, Italy and Spain supplied acute and convalescent COVID-19 samples.

J lost 4 bases, V lost 6 bases, and 1 base had no gene match. The CDR3 spans 12 residues. Looked up from germline, CDR1 is SQVTM and CDR2 is ANQGSEA. Repertoires were generated with immunoSEQ multiplex PCR, while TCRdb's copy carries only in-frame clones and drops some. The sample has about 50,000 clones, roughly 87% seen once; the top ten hold 9.5% to 13%. The source material was peripheral blood. This TCR was sampled from a human donor in a cohort sampled during active COVID-19. The chain has TRBV29-1 and TRBJ1-1; the match to TRBD1 covers 11 bases. CDR3 sequence: CSVGQGGTEAFF. In nucleotides, the CDR3 is TGCAGCGTGGGACAGGGGGGCACTGAAGCTTTCTTT.